This note documents a single TCR beta chain sequence. This clonotype occurred many times. The target of this receptor is not known. No base quality information exists; no much larger clone differs at one position. This sample stems from a study of T cells after yellow fever vaccination (dated by TCRdb to the late 2010s). Turning to the overall study: Libraries from fractions with low cell numbers were prepared with the SMART-Seq v4 Ultra Low Input RNA kit. Two healthy male donors made up the cohort, one aged 18 to 30 years and the other aged 30 to 40 years. Blood samples were taken at several timepoints before and after primary and secondary immunization, and bulk PBMC replicates and cell subsets were isolated. To follow T-cell clones before and after primary and booster YFV17D yellow fever vaccination, bulk TCR alpha and beta repertoires were sequenced over time.

TCR cDNA was synthesized by 5'RACE template switching, which introduced a universal primer site and unique molecular identifiers. cDNA synthesis was primed from both the TCR alpha and TCR beta constant segments. Library amplification used two PCR steps, and the second PCR step added sample barcodes and sequencing adapters. Sequencing of libraries was performed on Illumina HiSeq 2500 (2x100 bp) or NovaSeq (2x150 bp). The source study handled its data this way. Reads were demultiplexed and collapsed into UMI consensus sequences with MIGEC, and V(D)J alignment was performed with MiXCR. Using edgeR on replicate PBMC samples, clonotypes were called vaccine-responding if FDR was below 0.01 and the log2 fold change was above 5 up to day 15. Bulk clonotypes were assigned CD4 or CD8 identity according to which sequenced CD4 or CD8 repertoire held them at higher abundance. TCRdb passed the public sequencing reads through fastp at Q25 and MiXCR, retaining productive beta sequences. Each entry is one CDR3 protein sequence, shown with its most common DNA and genes. These V and J calls derive from TCRdb rather than the authors' analysis. This sample lists roughly 260,000 distinct CDR3 sequences; 10% to 15% were detected once. Jointly, the top ten make up about 0.51% of the sample.

The study at large found these results: A small share of clonotypes occurred in both CD4 and CD8 compartments, likely arising from convergent recombination. Computational filtering was needed because FACS-sorted repertoires could contain abundant contaminating clonotypes from the bulk population. Most clones expanded after primary vaccination (approximately 97% of CD4 and 88% of CD8) were re-detected after the booster, suggesting that broad memory maintenance occurred. Compared with the primary T-cell response, the secondary T-cell response was faster but weaker, reaching its peak on day 5 rather than on day 15. Because the study included only a couple of donors, the extent to which the findings can be generalized is limited.

The treatment or condition label for this specimen denotes: live attenuated yellow fever vaccine strain. A standard Ficoll-Paque protocol was used to isolate PBMCs from peripheral blood. Dynabeads CD4 and CD8 positive selection kits were used to isolate the CD4 and CD8 T-cell fractions. TriZol was used to extract RNA from bulk PBMCs, from CD4 and CD8 fractions, and from dextramer-positive and dextramer-negative fractions. Looking up the germline V gene yields CDR1 SGHTA and CDR2 FQGNSA. The germline ends are 15 bases apart after V is trimmed by 6 bases and J by 9 bases. The CDR3 measures 13 amino acids from cysteine to phenylalanine. Kept here is only the CDR3 DNA, which spans 39 bases and is read in frame from base 1.

The chain links TRBV7-2 with TRBJ2-1; the D region possibly corresponds to TRBD2 (5 bases align). The clonotype was recovered from a man between 25 and 39 years old who received the YFV17D yellow fever vaccine. The specimen was CD4+ T cells sorted from PBMCs, collected 45 days after the yellow fever booster vaccination. The encoded CDR3 is CASSPVGVGEQFF. The sequenced DNA: TGTGCCAGCAGTCCGGTCGGGGTTGGTGAGCAGTTCTTC. With the rest looked up from the reference TRBV7-2 and TRBJ2-1 genes rather than sequenced, the full variable domain is GAGVSQSPSNKVTEKGKDVELRCDPISGHTALYWYRQSLGQGLEFLIYFQGNSAPDKSGLPSDRFSAERTGGSVSTLTIQRTQQEDSAVYLCASSPVGVGEQFFGPGTRLTVL.